This T cell receptor (beta chain) was retrieved from a study of breast tumors, draining lymph nodes, adjacent tissues. Study observations and caveats: The lymph node origin of tumor T cells was framed as consistent with a hypothesis, not demonstrated. Tumor TCR diversity was below lymph nodes but above nontumor tissue. Compared with basal-like, luminal-like tumors shared significantly more repertoire with nontumor tissue.

Samples came from axillary lymph nodes draining the breast cancer. TCRdb recomputed calls from the multiplex PCR reads with MiXCR, one row per CDR3 protein. The table shows approximately 210,000 distinct CDR3 sequences, with approximately 31% occurring only once. Germline V gene sequence: CDR1 SGHTA, CDR2 FQGNSA. There are 15 residues in the CDR3. V gave up 5 bases and J gave up 4 bases, with 16 bases separating them. This clonotype was counted many times. Antigen unknown. The chain couples TRBV7-2 to TRBJ2-3, with D tentatively TRBD1 (6 bases). The source is a female donor with breast cancer. Some clones in this sample may be carry-over from other donors' samples. The source material was axillary lymph node tissue. Here the CDR3 DNA reads TGTGCCAGCAGCCCGAGGGGGATGAGCGCAGATACGCAGTATTTT. Translation gives CASSPRGMSADTQYF.